Detailed here is one T cell receptor beta chain. The antigen remains unidentified. Only one base separates this from a far larger clonotype, so it likely reflects a read error. This record comes from a study of T cell clones after liver transplantation. Study-wide context: Draws occurred before transplant, before withdrawal, and after complete or failed withdrawal. Study results and caveats: A significant post-transplant drop in circulating graft-donor-reactive CD4 TCRbeta sequences occurred in most of the 8 subjects.

Germline assignment: CDR1 SGHNT and CDR2 YYREEE (reference sequence). This CDR3 has 13 amino acids. Some clones are missing from TCRdb's copy, which holds only in-frame ones; the method was immunoSEQ multiplex PCR. The profile covers more than 7,000 clones, with roughly 80% appearing a single time and more than 50% taken by the ten largest. The clonotype was recovered from a human patient who received a liver transplant. Among the T cells, some may be from the graft donor. The chain recombines TRBV5-4 with TRBJ2-7; TRBD2 aligns across 8 bases. The source material was CD8+ T cells from blood, sampled at the 22-month timepoint. The CDR3: CSTRIGGADEQYF. Here the CDR3 DNA reads TGTTCCACCCGAATCGGGGGGGCGGACGAGCAGTACTTC.